These 31 T cell receptor beta chains originate from one sample sequenced in a study of blood T cell repertoires in COVID-19. This table comes from immunoSEQ multiplex PCR, and its TCRdb copy is limited to in-frame clones, with some not included. The sample lists about 88,000 clones, about 83% occurring once. The sequenced sample was peripheral blood. These receptors were obtained from a woman in her seventies with acute or convalescent COVID-19.

The rearrangement links TRBV10-3 to TRBJ2-5; 10 bases are shared with TRBD1. The CDR3 consists of 15 residues. Per the germline V gene, CDR1 is ENHRY and CDR2 is SYGVKD. Unmatched junction bases numbered 8, after V lost 6 bases and J lost 4 bases. This chain's CDR3 is CAIRMTGGAGETQYF. The CDR3 DNA follows: TGTGCCATCAGGATGACAGGGGGCGCTGGAGAGACCCAGTACTTC.

This clone was recorded once. This chain uses TRBV7-2 with TRBJ2-5, with TRBD2 matching over 11 bases. CDR1 is SGHTA and CDR2 is FQGNSA in the germline V gene. J was trimmed by 7 bases and V by 1 base; bases with no gene match: 8. This CDR3 has 16 residues. CDR3 amino acids: CASSLVSGGALGTQYF. CDR3 bases: TGTGCCAGCAGCTTAGTTAGCGGGGGGGCCTTAGGGACCCAGTACTTC. Looking up the rest from reference TRBV7-2 and TRBJ2-5 gives the full variable domain: GAGVSQSPSNKVTEKGKDVELRCDPISGHTALYWYRQSLGQGLEFLIYFQGNSAPDKSGLPSDRFSAERTGGSVSTLTIQRTQQEDSAVYLCASSLVSGGALGTQYFGPGTRLLVL.

In nucleotides, the CDR3 is TGCGCCAGCAGCCCGACGGGTCCCTCTGGAAACACCATATATTTT. It codes for CASSPTGPSGNTIYF. The chain employs TRBV5-1 and TRBJ1-3, with D unresolved. The CDR3 totals 15 residues. The germline V gene has CDR1 SGHRS and CDR2 YFSETQ. V was trimmed by 4 bases and J by 0 bases, leaving 11 bases between them.

CDR3 sequence (DNA): TGTGCCAGCAGCTCGGGCGGGAGGATAACCTACGAGCAGTACGTC. This codes for CASSSGGRITYEQYV. The V and J genes are TRBV2 and TRBJ2-7; 8 bases are shared with TRBD2. With V trimmed by 6 bases and J by 2 bases, 9 bases remained unmatched. The CDR3 has 15 residues. The germline CDR1 and CDR2 sequences are SNHLY and FYNNEI.

This clone appeared a single time. The genes are TRBV28 and TRBJ2-7; the D gene is possibly TRBD1 (5 bases). The ends were cut back, 3 bases at V and 0 bases at J, with 6 bases in the middle. Germline V gene data show CDR1 as MDHEN and CDR2 as SYDVKM. The CDR3 sequence is 13 residues long. CDR3 sequence reads: CASSLQGSYEQYV. In DNA form, the CDR3 reads TGTGCCAGCAGTTTGCAGGGCTCCTACGAGCAGTACGTC.

The chain couples TRBV6-5 to TRBJ1-2, with D unclear. The V gene's germline CDR1 is MNHEY and CDR2 SVGAGI. V was shortened by 6 bases and J by 3 bases, with 11 bases between the two germline ends. The CDR3 has 13 residues. CDR3 protein: CASSPDFDYGYTF. The CDR3 bases are TGTGCCAGCAGCCCCGACTTTGACTATGGCTACACCTTC.

The rearrangement links TRBV11-2 to TRBJ2-5; D gene unclear. V was clipped by 5 bases and J by 8 bases, with 9 bases between them. Germline V gives CDR1 SGHAT, CDR2 FQNNGV. The CDR3 has 11 residues. The CDR3 DNA follows: TGTGCCAGCAGCGCAGAGGTCACCCAGTACTTC. This encodes CASSAEVTQYF.

This chain connects TRBV10-2 to TRBJ1-3; 7 bases match TRBD1. Germline loops: CDR1 WSHSY, CDR2 SAAADI. V gave up 2 bases and J gave up 3 bases; unmatched junction bases: 16. The CDR3 has 19 residues. For the CDR3, the DNA is TGCGCCAGCAGTGAGAGGCGTGGCAGGGGGATTATAAGTGGAAACACCATATATTTT. Its translation is CASSERRGRGIISGNTIYF.

This clone was detected only once. This rearrangement joins TRBV4-2 to TRBJ1-6; 8 positions agree with TRBD1. The V and J ends lost 6 bases and 9 bases, in that order; junction bases with no gene match: 10. This CDR3 is built from 15 residues. Germline V gene lookup returns CDR1 LGHNA and CDR2 YNFKEQ. CDR3 residues: CASSPPGTGVSPLHF. The CDR3 bases are TGTGCCAGCAGTCCTCCCGGGACAGGAGTTTCACCCCTCCACTTT.

V gene TRBV28 combines with J gene TRBJ1-6; TRBD1 matches 7 bases. The ends lost 3 bases at V and 7 bases at J; junction bases unmatched: 9. This CDR3 spans 16 amino acids. Germline assignment: CDR1 MDHEN and CDR2 SYDVKM. In DNA form, the CDR3 reads TGTGCCAGCAGTTTGTATTCGGGACAGATAAATTCACCCCTCCACTTT. It is translated as CASSLYSGQINSPLHF. Supplemented by reference TRBV28 and TRBJ1-6, the full variable domain reads DVKVTQSSRYLVKRTGEKVFLECVQDMDHENMFWYRQDPGLGLRLIYFSYDVKMKEKGDIPEGYSVSREKKERFSLILESASTNQTSMYLCASSLYSGQINSPLHFGNGTRLTVT.

This chain joins TRBV19 and TRBJ1-1; 7 positions agree with TRBD1. This CDR3 spans 18 amino acids. J lost 0 bases, V lost 3 bases, and 13 bases had no gene match. The V gene's germline CDR1 is LNHDA and CDR2 SQIVND (reference sequence). The CDR3: CASSIGGGQVNMNTEAFF. The CDR3 region has the DNA TGTGCCAGTAGTATTGGTGGAGGACAGGTAAACATGAACACTGAAGCTTTCTTT. The whole variable domain, filled in from reference TRBV19 and TRBJ1-1, reads DGGITQSPKYLFRKEGQNVTLSCEQNLNHDAMYWYRQDPGQGLRLIYYSQIVNDFQKGDIAEGYSVSREKKESFPLTVTSAQKNPTAFYLCASSIGGGQVNMNTEAFFGQGTRLTVV.

In DNA, the CDR3 is TGCGCCAGCAGCCTAGGGACTGCAGACAACTATGGCTACACCTTC. Protein: CASSLGTADNYGYTF. V is TRBV5-1 and J is TRBJ1-2; perhaps TRBD1 as D (5 bases). Trimming left V 4 bases short and J 2 bases short, with 15 bases between. Germline assignment: CDR1 SGHRS and CDR2 YFSETQ. The CDR3 has 15 amino acids.

V is TRBV30 and J is TRBJ1-2; TRBD1 matches at 9 bases. This CDR3 comprises 15 residues. V shed 2 bases and J 6 bases; nucleotides not matched to a gene: 10. Germline CDR1 reads GTSNPN; CDR2 reads SVGIG (reference sequence). The CDR3 region has the DNA TGTGCCTGGAGTACACAGGGGGCCGGCCCCCATGGCTACACCTTC. Residues: CAWSTQGAGPHGYTF.

The chain couples TRBV11-2 to TRBJ2-6, with D unclear. Germline V gene sequence: CDR1 SGHAT, CDR2 FQNNGV. The V end lost 5 bases, the J end lost 2 bases, and 4 bases lay between the germline ends. CDR3 length: 13 residues. DNA for the CDR3: TGTGCCAGCAGCGCAGCTGGGGCCAACGTCCTGACTTTC. Translating gives CASSAAGANVLTF.

This rearrangement joins TRBV5-1 to TRBJ2-5; 10 bases are a match to TRBD2. With V trimmed by 4 bases and J by 4 bases, 10 bases remained unmatched. The CDR3 loop spans 16 amino acids. Germline CDR1 reads SGHRS; CDR2 reads YFSETQ. CDR3 nucleotide sequence: TGCGCCAGCAGCCTCCGCGGGACTAGCGCCTCAGAGACCCAGTACTTC. Amino acids: CASSLRGTSASETQYF.

The chain carries TRBV11-2 and TRBJ2-5; D may be TRBD2 (6 bases). Trimming cost V 0 bases and J 2 bases, with 10 bases left between them. Germline V gene data show CDR1 as SGHAT and CDR2 as FQNNGV. The CDR3 runs 15 residues. CDR3 nucleotide sequence: TGTGCCAGCAGCTTAGACGGGGGAACTCAAGAGACCCAGTACTTC. It is translated as CASSLDGGTQETQYF.

The sample holds one count of this clone. V is TRBV19 and J is TRBJ1-3, with 9 bases identical to TRBD1. The germline gives CDR1 LNHDA, CDR2 SQIVND (reference sequence). V was clipped by 7 bases and J by 4 bases; unmatched bases: 8. The CDR3 has 15 residues. The DNA of the CDR3 is TGTGCCAGTACTGAGGACAGGGGCACGGGAAACACCATATATTTT. Translated, it gives CASTEDRGTGNTIYF.

The chain recombines TRBV2 with TRBJ2-1, with 7 bases lining up with TRBD1. V shed 6 bases, J shed 15 bases, and the junction held 11 bases outside the gene matches. The germline V gene has CDR1 SNHLY and CDR2 FYNNEI. The CDR3 is 12 residues long. CDR3: CASRDNRGSRFF. CDR3 sequence (DNA): TGTGCCAGCAGAGATAACAGGGGATCACGGTTCTTC.

This clone has a handful of counts. V and J are TRBV19 and TRBJ1-5, with D uncertain. V lost 3 bases and J 1 base, leaving 7 bases between the germline ends. There are 14 residues in the CDR3. Germline lookup yields CDR1 LNHDA and CDR2 SQIVND (reference sequence). The CDR3 bases are TGTGCCAGTAGTATTGGTGCGAGCAATCAGCCCCAGCATTTT. The encoded protein is CASSIGASNQPQHF.

This chain links TRBV4-3 with TRBJ1-1; 8 bases line up with TRBD1. Germline CDR1 and CDR2: LGHNA and YSLEER. The CDR3 totals 15 residues. J gave up 5 bases and V 0 bases, and 5 bases lay outside the gene matches. The CDR3 nucleotides read TGCGCCAGCAGCCAAGATGCAGGGGGCCTTACTGAAGCTTTCTTT. Translating gives CASSQDAGGLTEAFF.

In DNA form, the CDR3 reads TGCGCCAGCAGCCAAGGCGGACTAGCGGGACGTTACAATGAGCAGTTCTTC. This sequence encodes CASSQGGLAGRYNEQFF. The chain couples TRBV4-3 to TRBJ2-1; TRBD2 matches 12 bases. CDR1 and CDR2 (germline): LGHNA, YSLEER. The CDR3 consists of 17 residues. Trimming took 1 base from V and 4 from J; bases not matched to a gene: 5.

The chain joins TRBV7-2 to TRBJ2-1, with 8 bases identical to TRBD2. This CDR3 has 17 amino acids. The germline CDR1 and CDR2 sequences are SGHTA and FQGNSA. V trimming: 3 bases; J trimming: 7 bases; junction bases outside the gene matches: 14. Written as DNA, the CDR3 is TGTGCCAGCAGCTTTGGATACACGGGAGGGCCCTCGAATGAGCAGTTCTTC. This codes for CASSFGYTGGPSNEQFF.

J is TRBJ2-1 and V is TRBV7-6; the match to TRBD2 covers 9 bases. The J segment lost 9 bases and the V segment lost 5 bases, leaving 11 bases of the junction unmatched. The CDR3 has 15 amino acids. In germline, CDR1 is SGHVS, CDR2 FNYEAQ. This CDR3 reads CASSLRSSGIGEQFF. The CDR3 coding sequence is TGTGCCAGCAGCCTGAGGTCTAGCGGGATCGGTGAGCAGTTCTTC.

The chain recombines TRBV6-1 with TRBJ1-6; no clear D gene. This CDR3 comprises 14 residues. Germline V lookup: CDR1 MNHNS, CDR2 SASEGT. V shed 2 bases and J shed 12 bases, with 14 bases lying between them. The CDR3 sequence: CASSESGYTEPLHF. The CDR3, as DNA: TGTGCCAGCAGTGAAAGCGGGTACACTGAACCCCTCCACTTT.

To note about this clone: This CDR3 is also generated by other DNA sequences in the sample. The J gene is TRBJ2-5, the V gene TRBV10-3; D remains ambiguous. Germline assignment: CDR1 ENHRY and CDR2 SYGVKD. The CDR3 extends over 13 amino acids. Trimming removed 2 bases at V and 1 base at J, with 5 bases between. CDR3 nucleotide sequence: TGTGCCATCAGTGAGCAACTCCAAGAGACCCAGTACTTC. Protein product: CAISEQLQETQYF.

The CDR3 sequence: CASSLSLLPNNEQFF. The CDR3 coding sequence is TGTGCCAGCAGTTTATCGTTACTCCCTAATAATGAGCAGTTCTTC. The gene calls are TRBV27 and TRBJ2-1; no clear D. This CDR3 region has 15 residues. Germline-derived CDR1 and CDR2 are MNHEY and SMNVEV (reference sequence). The V gene lost 0 bases and the J gene lost 7 bases, with 13 bases spanning the gap.

The CDR3 DNA reads as TGTGCCAGCAAACCTAGGGGTGCCGGGACTACCCACAATGAGCAGTTCTTC. This translates into CASKPRGAGTTHNEQFF. V is TRBV27 and J is TRBJ2-1, with 7 positions matching TRBD2. CDR3 size: 17 residues. Unmatched junction bases numbered 17, after V lost 7 bases and J lost 5 bases. Per germline, CDR1 MNHEY and CDR2 SMNVEV (reference sequence).

The chain couples TRBV5-6 to TRBJ2-3; 10 bases fit TRBD1. The CDR3 has 13 residues. Germline-derived CDR1 and CDR2 are SGHDT and YYEEEE. V lost 3 bases, J lost 6 bases, and 1 base stayed unmatched. The chain's CDR3 is CASSWDRGDTQYF. CDR3 DNA sequence: TGTGCCAGCAGCTGGGACAGGGGTGATACGCAGTATTTT.

This clone was counted only a few times. The chain recombines TRBV9 with TRBJ2-1, with D possibly TRBD2 on 6 matching bases. The CDR3 runs to 15 residues. V dropped 0 bases and J dropped 3 bases, with 10 bases sitting between them. Germline values: CDR1 SGDLS, CDR2 YYNGEE. The CDR3 loop reads CASSVAGENYNEQFF. CDR3 nucleotides: TGTGCCAGCAGCGTAGCGGGAGAGAACTACAATGAGCAGTTCTTC.

This sequence joins TRBV10-1 and TRBJ2-1; 14 bases match TRBD2. This CDR3 has 15 amino acids. V trimming: 6 bases; J trimming: 7 bases; junction bases outside the gene matches: 5. CDR1 is WNHNN and CDR2 is SYGVQD in the germline V gene (reference sequence). The CDR3, as DNA: TGCGCCAGCAGCCCCGGGACTAGCGGGAGAAATGAGCAGTTCTTC. Translating gives CASSPGTSGRNEQFF.

The rearrangement uses TRBV11-3 and TRBJ2-2, with D hard to call. Deletions cut 3 bases from V and 7 bases from J, with 9 bases between. The CDR3 sequence is 13 residues long. Germline lookup yields CDR1 SGHNT and CDR2 YENEEA. CDR3 sequence: CASSFDVGGELFF. CDR3 sequence (DNA): TGTGCCAGCAGCTTTGATGTCGGCGGGGAGCTGTTTTTT.